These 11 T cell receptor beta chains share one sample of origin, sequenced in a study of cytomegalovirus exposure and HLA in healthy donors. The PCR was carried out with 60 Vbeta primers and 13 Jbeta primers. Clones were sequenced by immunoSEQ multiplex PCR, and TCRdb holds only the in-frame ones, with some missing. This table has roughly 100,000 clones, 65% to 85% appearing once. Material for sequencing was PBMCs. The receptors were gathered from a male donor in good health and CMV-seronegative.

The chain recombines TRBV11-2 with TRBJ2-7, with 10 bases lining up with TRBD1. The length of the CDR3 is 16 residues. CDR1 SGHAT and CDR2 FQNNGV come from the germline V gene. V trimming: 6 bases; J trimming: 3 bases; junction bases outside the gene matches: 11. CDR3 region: CASSPISDRGFYEQYF. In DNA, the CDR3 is TGTGCCAGCAGTCCTATCTCGGACAGGGGGTTCTACGAGCAGTACTTC.

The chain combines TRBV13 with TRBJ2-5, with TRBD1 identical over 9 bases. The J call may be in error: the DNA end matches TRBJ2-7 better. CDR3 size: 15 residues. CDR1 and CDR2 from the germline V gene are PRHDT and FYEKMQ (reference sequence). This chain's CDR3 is CASSETGTGSYEQYF. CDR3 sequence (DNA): TGTGCCAGCAGCGAGACCGGGACAGGGTCTTACGAGCAGTACTTC.

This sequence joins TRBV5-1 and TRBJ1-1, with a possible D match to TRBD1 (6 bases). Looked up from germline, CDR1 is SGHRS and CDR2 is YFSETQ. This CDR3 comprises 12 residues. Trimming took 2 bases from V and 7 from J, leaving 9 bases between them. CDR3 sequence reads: CASSLSTGEAFF. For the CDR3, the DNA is TGCGCCAGCAGCTTATCGACAGGTGAAGCTTTCTTT. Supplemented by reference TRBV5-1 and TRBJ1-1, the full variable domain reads KAGVTQTPRYLIKTRGQQVTLSCSPISGHRSVSWYQQTPGQGLQFLFEYFSETQRNKGNFPGRFSGRQFSNSRSEMNVSTLELGDSALYLCASSLSTGEAFFGQGTRLTVV.

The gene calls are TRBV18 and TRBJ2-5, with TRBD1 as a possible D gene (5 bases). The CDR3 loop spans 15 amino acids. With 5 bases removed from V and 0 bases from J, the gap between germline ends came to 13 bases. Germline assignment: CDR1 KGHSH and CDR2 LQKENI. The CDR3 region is CASSYIDSNQETQYF. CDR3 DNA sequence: TGTGCCAGCTCATACATTGACAGCAACCAAGAGACCCAGTACTTC.

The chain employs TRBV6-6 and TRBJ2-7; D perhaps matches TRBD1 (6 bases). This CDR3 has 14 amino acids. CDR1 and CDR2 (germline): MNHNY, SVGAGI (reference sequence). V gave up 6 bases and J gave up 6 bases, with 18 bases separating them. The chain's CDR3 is CASSPGHRGAEQYF. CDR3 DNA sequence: TGTGCCAGCAGCCCGGGACACCGAGGGGCCGAGCAGTACTTC.

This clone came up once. The CDR3 sequence: CASSTGLVANEQFF. The CDR3, as DNA: TGTGCCAGCAGTACGGGACTAGTTGCGAATGAGCAGTTCTTC. The V call is TRBV27, the J call TRBJ2-1; 8 bases fit TRBD2. Germline V gene sequence: CDR1 MNHEY, CDR2 SMNVEV (reference sequence). Unmatched junction bases numbered 7, after V lost 5 bases and J lost 7 bases. This CDR3 has 14 amino acids.

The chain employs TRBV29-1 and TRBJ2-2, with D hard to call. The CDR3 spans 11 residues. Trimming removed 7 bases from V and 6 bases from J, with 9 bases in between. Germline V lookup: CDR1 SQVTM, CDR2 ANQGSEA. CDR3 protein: CSAAGPGELFF. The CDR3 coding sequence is TGCAGCGCCGCAGGTCCCGGGGAGCTGTTTTTT.

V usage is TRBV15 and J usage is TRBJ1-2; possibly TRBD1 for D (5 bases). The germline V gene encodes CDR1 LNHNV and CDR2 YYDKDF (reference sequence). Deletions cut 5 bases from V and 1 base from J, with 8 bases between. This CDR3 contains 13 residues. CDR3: CATSFGHNYGYTF. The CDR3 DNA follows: TGTGCCACCAGCTTCGGACATAACTATGGCTACACCTTC.

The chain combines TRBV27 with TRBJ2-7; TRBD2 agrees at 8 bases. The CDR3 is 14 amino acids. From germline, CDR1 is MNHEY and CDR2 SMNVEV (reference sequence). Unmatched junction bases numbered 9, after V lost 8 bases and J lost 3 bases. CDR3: CASRGGRNYYEQYF. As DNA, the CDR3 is TGTGCCAGCCGGGGGGGACGAAACTACTACGAGCAGTACTTC.

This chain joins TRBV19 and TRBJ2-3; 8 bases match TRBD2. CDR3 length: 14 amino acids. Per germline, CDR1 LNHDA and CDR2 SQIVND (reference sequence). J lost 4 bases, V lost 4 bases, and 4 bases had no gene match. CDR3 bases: TGTGCCAGTAGTAAAGCGGGAGTGCCAGATACGCAGTATTTT. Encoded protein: CASSKAGVPDTQYF.

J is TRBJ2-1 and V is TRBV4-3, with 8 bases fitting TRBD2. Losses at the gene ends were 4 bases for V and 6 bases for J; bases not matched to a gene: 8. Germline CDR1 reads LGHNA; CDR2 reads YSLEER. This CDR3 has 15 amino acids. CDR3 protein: CASSRTGLVGNEQFF. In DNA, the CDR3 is TGCGCCAGCAGCCGTACGGGACTAGTCGGCAATGAGCAGTTCTTC.